The next 13 T cell receptor beta chains were all read from a single sample in a study of blood T cell repertoires in COVID-19. The method was immunoSEQ multiplex PCR; TCRdb's version includes in-frame clones alone and lacks a portion of them. Altogether 300,000 or so clones are present, less than 90% being singletons, with the ten largest covering over 0.8%. Sequencing was done on a sample of PBMCs or T cells enriched from blood (not recorded which). Every receptor here comes from a woman in her thirties who had recovered from COVID-19.

Written as DNA, the CDR3 is TGTGCCTGGAGTGTACTGTCGGGGGGCGAGGGTGGCTACACCTTC. It codes for CAWSVLSGGEGGYTF. This chain joins TRBV30 and TRBJ1-2; tentative D call: TRBD1 (6 bases). The germline V gene encodes CDR1 GTSNPN and CDR2 SVGIG (reference sequence). Trimming took off 0 bases at V and 7 bases at J, with 18 bases between the two ends. The CDR3 runs to 15 residues.

This clone was seen more than once but under ten times. CDR3: CASSPDREIDEQFF. In nucleotides, the CDR3 is TGCGCCAGCAGCCCGGACAGGGAGATTGATGAGCAGTTCTTC. This chain joins TRBV5-1 and TRBJ2-1, with 8 bases that match TRBD1. The CDR3 is 14 residues long. Germline CDR1 SGHRS, CDR2 YFSETQ. After removal of 4 bases from V and 8 bases from J, the junction contained 8 bases not matched to a gene.

Written as DNA, the CDR3 is TGTGCCAGTAGTATAGTGGCAGGCAGGGGCACTGAAGCTTTCTTT. It codes for CASSIVAGRGTEAFF. The rearrangement uses TRBV19 and TRBJ1-1, with D perhaps matching TRBD1 (6 bases). CDR1 and CDR2 from the germline V gene are LNHDA and SQIVND (reference sequence). The V end was cut by 1 base, the J end by 4 bases, with 13 bases between. CDR3 length equals 15 residues.

This clone was observed once. The chain employs TRBV5-4 and TRBJ2-6; D remains ambiguous. CDR1 is SGHNT, CDR2 YYREEE, per germline (reference sequence). This CDR3 comprises 15 residues. V lost 3 bases and J lost 0, with 7 bases in between. The CDR3 nucleotides read TGTGCCAGCAGCTCGAGGAGCTCTGGGGCCAACGTCCTGACTTTC. Protein sequence: CASSSRSSGANVLTF.

This CDR3 reads CAWSQRVETQYF. The CDR3 nucleotides read TGTGCCTGGAGTCAGAGGGTTGAGACCCAGTACTTC. The chain couples TRBV30 to TRBJ2-5, with TRBD2 as a possible D gene (5 bases). This CDR3 is built from 12 residues. V shed 2 bases and J shed 5 bases, with 9 bases lying between them. From germline, CDR1 is GTSNPN and CDR2 SVGIG (reference sequence).

This clone was seen only a few times. V and J are TRBV3-1 (or the pseudogene TRBV3-2) and TRBJ1-2, with no clear D. Per the germline V gene, CDR1 is LGHDT and CDR2 is YNNKEL (reference sequence). Trimming removed 0 bases from V and 5 bases from J, with 7 bases in between. The length of the CDR3 is 13 residues. CDR3 residues: CASSQDGIYGYTF. The CDR3 DNA is TGTGCCAGCAGCCAAGACGGGATTTATGGCTACACCTTC.

CDR3 coding DNA: TGTGCCAGCAGCGTAGGCCCACCGGGACAGGGCTCCTACGAGCAGTACTTC. Translated: CASSVGPPGQGSYEQYF. This chain joins TRBV9 and TRBJ2-7, with TRBD1 matching over 9 bases. The junction had 7 bases not matched to a gene; V was cut back by 0 bases and J by 0 bases. CDR1 and CDR2 from the germline V gene are SGDLS and YYNGEE. This CDR3 has 17 residues.

The chain uses TRBV7-9 and TRBJ1-2, with no clear D. The CDR3 length is 15 residues. With 3 bases removed from V and 0 bases from J, the gap between germline ends came to 11 bases. Germline-derived CDR1 and CDR2 are SEHNR and FQNEAQ (reference sequence). Written as DNA, the CDR3 is TGTGCCAGCAGCTTGGGCAGGTCAACTAACTATGGCTACACCTTC. This codes for CASSLGRSTNYGYTF.

The chain links TRBV7-6 to TRBJ2-3, with 8 bases aligning to TRBD2. This CDR3 is 17 amino acids long. The V gene's germline CDR1 is SGHVS and CDR2 FNYEAQ. The junction had 11 bases not matched to a gene; V was cut back by 3 bases and J by 3 bases. CDR3 residues: CASSLDPSAGGTDTQYF. The CDR3 DNA reads TGTGCCAGCAGCTTGGACCCGTCGGCGGGGGGAACAGATACGCAGTATTTT.

The rearrangement joins TRBV13 to TRBJ1-5; 7 bases are a match to TRBD1. The CDR3 is 14 residues long. Germline V lookup: CDR1 PRHDT, CDR2 FYEKMQ (reference sequence). V lost 7 bases to trimming and J lost 1 base; unmatched junction nucleotides: 4. CDR3 in amino acids: CASNRQGSNQPQHF. CDR3 nucleotide sequence: TGTGCCAGCAACCGACAGGGAAGCAATCAGCCCCAGCATTTT.

The rearrangement uses TRBV6-4 and TRBJ1-2, with D possibly TRBD1 on 5 matching bases. The CDR3 length is 13 residues. The V and J ends lost 8 bases and 4 bases respectively, with 14 bases between them. Germline CDR1 is MRHNA and CDR2 is SNTAGT. This CDR3 is CASPREGPYGYTF. In DNA form, the CDR3 reads TGTGCCAGCCCCAGGGAAGGGCCCTATGGCTACACCTTC.

The sample holds a few counts of this clone. The chain is built from TRBV2 and TRBJ1-2; the match to TRBD1 covers 11 bases. Germline trimming cut 6 bases from V and 8 bases from J; bases unmatched to any gene: 5. This CDR3 region has 13 residues. Germline assignment: CDR1 SNHLY and CDR2 FYNNEI. This CDR3 is CASSADRGHGYTF. For the CDR3, the DNA is TGTGCCAGCAGCGCGGACAGGGGGCACGGCTACACCTTC.

The chain uses TRBV14 and TRBJ2-7, with 10 bases identical to TRBD1. Trimming took 1 base from V and 3 from J; bases not matched to a gene: 6. This CDR3 contains 16 residues. Germline V gene sequence: CDR1 SGHDN, CDR2 FVKESK. In nucleotides, the CDR3 is TGTGCCAGCAGCCAAGGCACCGGGACAGGGGACTACGAGCAGTACTTC. Its protein product is CASSQGTGTGDYEQYF.